This T cell receptor beta chain was captured by sequencing in a study of T and B cells in COVID-19 patients (TCRdb year 2020). Concerning the study at large: Using TRB and IGH repertoire sequencing of peripheral blood, the study characterized adaptive immunity in COVID-19 patients who had active infection or had recovered. The recovered cohort included 19 patients who contributed about 21 samples, and most of those patients had mild to moderate COVID-19 that was managed on an outpatient basis. Patients in the recovered cohort had a median age of around 34 years, compared with roughly 67 years for patients in the active-infection cohort. In the active-infection cohort, about 65% of the roughly 20 patients were critically ill and required mechanical ventilation or ECMO. Of the 20 patients in the active-infection cohort, about 17 had comorbidities associated with unfavorable COVID-19 outcome. The TCR and BCR sequence repository comprised under 45 patients and 69 time points, with over 7 million TCR sequences analysed. Two patients were included in both the recovered and active cohorts because samples were available from active disease and after recovery. An age-matched reference group of 30 to 40 healthy donors negative for COVID-19 antibodies served as the comparison for repertoire analyses. As many as 9 follow-up blood samples were taken per patient, and some of the samples covered different disease stages within the same individual. Study-wide conclusions, independent of this receptor: In active COVID-19, TRB repertoires were highly clonal, while at recovery, diversity and richness increased above the levels seen in healthy donors. The reported TCR clusters were stated to require prospective validation before clinical use. Specific T cell subsets (CD4+/Treg/CD8+) and sorted SARS-CoV-2-responsive or tetramer+ T cells had not yet been sequenced, and the corresponding sequencing experiments were ongoing. Strongly skewed TRBV/TRBJ gene usage was reported in patients with COVID-19. The recovered cohort had 2,400 or so exclusive TCR clusters, including 31 low-pGen clusters. Few blood samples were available from mildly ill patients while symptoms were present, and early samples from severe cases were likewise scarce. The cohort was considered too small to assess HLA contributions to COVID-19 susceptibility or severity.

Genomic DNA extracted from blood, in amounts of 250-500 ng, served as the starting material for amplifying TRB repertoires. The instrument was an Illumina MiSeq. TRB rearrangements were amplified by multiplex PCR with BIOMED2 TRB-A/B primer pools. Illumina-compatible adapters and 7-nucleotide sample barcodes were attached to the amplicons in two consecutive PCRs. Phusion HS II polymerase was used for all library PCRs. Amplicons were purified from gel with the NucleoSpin Gel and PCR Clean-up kit, quantified on Qubit, and pooled at about 3.7 nM. The quality of the amplicon pool was checked on an Agilent 2100 Bioanalyzer prior to Illumina next-generation sequencing. Processing in the source paper ran as follows. Annotation of TRB rearrangements was performed with MiXCR 3.0.8 using the default MiXCR reference library. Non-productive reads and sequences with fewer than 2 reads were removed, and every unique CDR3 nucleotide sequence was treated as one clone. Clonality, diversity, richness and V-J gene usage were computed in R 3.5.1. TCR clustering by CDR3 similarity used GLIPH2, with generation probabilities calculated by OLGA. Only GLIPH2 clusters containing at least four unique TCR clonotypes present in at least three individuals were kept. TCRdb's own reprocessing of the public reads used fastp at Q25 and MiXCR and kept productive beta chains. Each entry is one CDR3 protein sequence, shown with its most common DNA and genes. For this entry, the V and J calls and clone size follow TCRdb and not the study's own pipeline. The sample data list over 6,000 distinct CDR3 sequences, and roughly 32% of these were observed just once. Approximately 52% of the sample comes from the top ten.

This clonotype appeared a single time. Its antigen remains unidentified. Per-base quality was not reported, and no clone a single base away is much larger than it. A lone read is weak support. CDR1 is given as PRHDT and CDR2 as FYEKMQ, both from the germline V gene (reference sequence). V and J are truncated by 5 bases and 10 bases respectively, leaving an intervening sequence of 17 bases. The CDR3 starts with the cysteine, ends with the phenylalanine, and has 13 residues. The retained sequence is limited to the CDR3, 39 bases, with the frame set at the first base. The TCR was taken from a human donor with active COVID-19. The sample comprised blood. This chain is built from TRBV13 and TRBJ1-2, and TRBD1 may be the D gene, going by 6 matching bases. The encoded CDR3 is CASSVRDNFPYTF. The DNA reads TGTGCCAGCAGCGTCCGGGACAACTTTCCCTACACCTTC. The full variable domain, completed from the reference TRBV13 and TRBJ1-2 proteins outside the CDR3, reads AAGVIQSPRHLIKEKRETATLKCYPIPRHDTVYWYQQGPGQDPQFLISFYEKMQSDKGSIPDRFSAQQFSDYHSELNMSSLELGDSALYFCASSVRDNFPYTFGSGTRLTVV.